The T cell receptor (beta chain) described here comes from a study of CD8+CD57+ T cells in acquired aplastic anemia (dated 2018 in TCRdb). Regarding the study in general: On average, sorted CD4+ and CD8+ cells yielded approximately 3 ug of extracted DNA, with a range of roughly 0.19 to 27.4 ug. What the work shows at the level of the full study, not this receptor alone: Twenty-nine CD8+ CDR3 sequences were found to be shared between patients and controls, but these sequences appeared to be highly expressed in patients and within the immunodominant clones of the patients. Between patients and healthy controls, no significant difference in CD8+ Simpson's diversity was found (P=0.060).

CDR1 and CDR2 (SGDLS, YYNGEE) derive from the germline V gene. Ends trimmed: V by 7 bases, J by 4 bases; bases unmatched to a gene: 7. The CDR3 holds 14 amino acids from the cysteine to the phenylalanine. Of the read, only the CDR3 DNA is kept; its 42 bases are in frame from base 1. This clonotype was counted many times. Its specific antigen is unknown. Base qualities are missing; no much larger clone stands one base away. Genomic DNA was used as template for profiling of TCR beta VDJ combinations and CDR3 sequences. TCR repertoire sequencing was run on an Illumina HiSeq 2000. Per the source publication's procedure: Repertoire assessment relied on Simpson's diversity index, CDR3 size and DJ length profiles, and TRBV/TRBJ rearrangement plots. Whichever DNA sequence was most abundant in the deep sequencing data was defined as the immunodominant clone. CDR3 amino acid sequences were screened for sharing across subjects and were compared with published repertoires and the VDJdb database. TCRdb applied fastp at Q25 and MiXCR to the public reads, then kept only in-frame beta chains. Entries are consolidated by CDR3 protein sequence, retaining the most common genes and DNA. TCRdb, not the authors, supplied the V and J calls. The sample table records about 190,000 distinct CDR3 sequences; around three fifths of these occur just once. The leading ten clones occupy 35% to 55% of the sample.

In the study, sorted CD4+ and CD8+ blood T cells from patients with severe aplastic anemia and from healthy subjects underwent deep sequencing of TCR repertoires. Ficoll-Paque density gradient centrifugation was used to isolate peripheral blood mononuclear cells. Before DNA was extracted, CD4+ and CD8+ T cells were sorted using either FACS or magnetic beads. This clonotype was obtained from a human donor with severe aplastic anemia or a healthy control (not recorded which). The rearrangement combines TRBV9 with TRBJ2-3, and TRBD2 aligns with 9 junction nucleotides. What was sequenced was sorted CD4+, CD8+, or CD8+CD57+ T cells (not recorded which) from PBMCs. The CDR3 reads as follows: CASGGGGAADTQYF. Read as DNA, the sequence is TGTGCCAGCGGCGGCGGGGGGGCCGCAGATACGCAGTATTTT.